This T cell receptor beta chain came from a study of blood T cell repertoires in COVID-19. Study-wide background: Samples of COVID-19 (acute and convalescent) were obtained from the United States, Italy and Spain.

CDR1 SGHNT and CDR2 YYREEE come from the germline V gene (reference sequence). V lost 5 bases, J lost 6 bases, and 15 bases stayed unmatched. This CDR3 has 16 residues. Under the authors' procedure: Quantification of nucleated cells was approximated via reference gene primer amplification. TCRdb keeps only in-frame clones here, not all; method: immunoSEQ multiplex PCR. That table is the source of V, J and clone size, and D and trimming were worked out from the DNA. Counted here are almost 100,000 clones, approximately 86% occurring once; the ten biggest clones make up approximately 10%. Sample: peripheral blood. The source of this sequence is a man in his fifties or sixties with acute or convalescent COVID-19. The chain is built from TRBV5-4 and TRBJ2-3; 7 bases match TRBD2. DNA of the CDR3: TGTGCCAGCAGACTGTCGAGCGGGGTACTAGGGGATACGCAGTATTTT. Translated, it gives CASRLSSGVLGDTQYF.